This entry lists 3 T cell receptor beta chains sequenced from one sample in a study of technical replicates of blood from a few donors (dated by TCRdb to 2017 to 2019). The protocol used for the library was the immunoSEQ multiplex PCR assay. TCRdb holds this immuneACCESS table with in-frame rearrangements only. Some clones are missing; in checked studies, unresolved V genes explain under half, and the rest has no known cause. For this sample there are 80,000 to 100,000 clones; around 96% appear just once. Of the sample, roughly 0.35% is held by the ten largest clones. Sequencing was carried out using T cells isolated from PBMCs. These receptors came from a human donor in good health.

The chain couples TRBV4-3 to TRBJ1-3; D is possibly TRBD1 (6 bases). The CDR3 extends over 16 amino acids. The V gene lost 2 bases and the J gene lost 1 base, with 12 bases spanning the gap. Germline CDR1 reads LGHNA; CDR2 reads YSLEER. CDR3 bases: TGCGCCAGCAGCCAAATACAGGGCACGTCTGGAAACACCATATATTTT. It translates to CASSQIQGTSGNTIYF.

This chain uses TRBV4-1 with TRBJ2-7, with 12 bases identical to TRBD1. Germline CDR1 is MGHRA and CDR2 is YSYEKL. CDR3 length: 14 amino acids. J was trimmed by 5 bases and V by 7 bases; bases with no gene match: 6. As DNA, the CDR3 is TGCGCCAGCAATGGGACAGGGGGCGTTAACGAGCAGTACTTC. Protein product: CASNGTGGVNEQYF.

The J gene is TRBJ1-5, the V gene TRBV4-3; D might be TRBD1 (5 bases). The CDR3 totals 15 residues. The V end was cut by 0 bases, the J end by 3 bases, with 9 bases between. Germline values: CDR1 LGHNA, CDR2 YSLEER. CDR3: CASSQDAGINQPQHF. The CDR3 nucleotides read TGCGCCAGCAGCCAAGATGCAGGGATCAATCAGCCCCAGCATTTT.